A single sample gave rise to the 22 T cell receptor beta chains below, sequenced in a study of blood T cells in healthy people across ages. Using a J-beta primer mix together with a sample-barcoded 5' primer, a second PCR was run for roughly 7 to 11 cycles. TCRdb re-called the 5' RACE reads through MiXCR, storing one row per CDR3 protein. The sample holds more than 900,000 distinct CDR3 sequences, almost 30% seen once. The same data also went into a second study, on T cells of mothers and their children.

What was sequenced was blood. These receptors all come from a woman aged 40 to 50 in good health.

This clonotype occurred a few times. The J gene is TRBJ2-5, the V gene TRBV20-1, with D unresolved. The CDR3 runs 15 residues. Trimming removed 3 bases from V and 4 bases from J, with 18 bases in between. Looked up from germline, CDR1 is DFQATT and CDR2 is SNEGSKA (reference sequence). The CDR3 DNA reads as TGCAGTGCTAGTCCCCCCCTCGGTCTTTCAGAGACCCAGTACTTC. It translates to CSASPPLGLSETQYF.

This clonotype was detected many times. The V gene is TRBV20-1, the J gene TRBJ2-1; 7 nucleotides match TRBD2. The ends lost 0 bases at V and 5 bases at J; junction bases unmatched: 7. The length of the CDR3 is 15 residues. Germline CDR1 reads DFQATT; CDR2 reads SNEGSKA (reference sequence). The CDR3 DNA follows: TGCAGTGCTAGAGATCTTACTAGCGTACACAATGAGCAGTTCTTC. Its translation: CSARDLTSVHNEQFF.

This clonotype was picked up a small number of times. V gene TRBV29-1 combines with J gene TRBJ2-7, with D possibly matching TRBD2 (5 bases). V was clipped by 7 bases and J by 6 bases, with 13 bases between them. Germline loops: CDR1 SQVTM, CDR2 ANQGSEA. This CDR3 has 11 amino acids. Here the CDR3 DNA reads TGCAGCGCAATGGGAGAAGCCGAGCAGTACTTC. Translated: CSAMGEAEQYF.

The rearrangement links TRBV4-1 to TRBJ2-1; weak D call: TRBD2 (5 bases). Trimming shortened V by 0 bases and J by 2 bases, and 11 bases separated the two germline ends. CDR1 and CDR2 (germline): MGHRA, YSYEKL. CDR3 length equals 16 residues. CDR3 nucleotide sequence: TGCGCCAGCAGCCAAGACGAAGGAGGCCCCTACAATGAGCAGTTCTTC. Residues: CASSQDEGGPYNEQFF.

The V gene is TRBV9, the J gene TRBJ2-3; 13 nucleotides align to TRBD2. Germline CDR1 is SGDLS and CDR2 is YYNGEE. The CDR3 contains 18 residues. V gave up 2 bases and J gave up 3 bases; unmatched junction bases: 9. The CDR3 here is CASSVRGLAGYRTDTQYF. CDR3 sequence (DNA): TGTGCCAGCAGCGTCAGGGGACTAGCGGGATACAGAACAGATACGCAGTATTTT.

The chain employs TRBV5-6 and TRBJ2-1, with a possible D match to TRBD1 (5 bases). Germline CDR1 reads SGHDT; CDR2 reads YYEEEE. The CDR3 has 15 residues. Between the trimmed V and J ends, which lost 5 bases and 0 bases, there was a span of 12 bases. The CDR3 is CASSSRVSSYNEQFF. CDR3 in DNA: TGTGCCAGCAGTTCCAGGGTGAGCTCCTACAATGAGCAGTTCTTC.

A remark on this clonotype: A clone one base away is much larger, so this may be a read error. This rearrangement joins TRBV2 to TRBJ1-5; D is possibly TRBD1 (5 bases). This CDR3 comprises 13 residues. Germline V gene lookup returns CDR1 SNHLY and CDR2 FYNNEI. The CDR3 loop reads CASADSYNQPQNF. For the CDR3, the DNA is TGTGCCAGCGCTGACAGCTACAATCAGCCCCAGAATTTT.

This clonotype turned up a few times. This chain links TRBV6-6 with TRBJ1-5, with TRBD1 as a possible D gene (6 bases). Germline CDR1 is MNHNY and CDR2 is SVGAGI (reference sequence). V shed 6 bases and J shed 2 bases, with 17 bases lying between them. This CDR3 has 16 residues. The CDR3 is CASRDARGIGNQPQHF. The CDR3 region has the DNA TGTGCCAGCAGAGACGCCAGGGGTATAGGCAATCAGCCCCAGCATTTT.

For the CDR3, the DNA is TGCAGTGCCCTAGGAGGGGGACTATACAATGAGCAGTTCTTC. Translating gives CSALGGGLYNEQFF. The rearrangement uses TRBV20-1 and TRBJ2-1; D may be TRBD2 (7 bases). The V gene's germline CDR1 is DFQATT and CDR2 SNEGSKA (reference sequence). This CDR3 has 14 amino acids. Trimming cost V 6 bases and J 4 bases, with 16 bases left between them.

This chain connects TRBV24-1 to TRBJ2-7, with TRBD2 matching over 7 bases. CDR3 length: 15 amino acids. J was trimmed by 2 bases and V by 2 bases; bases with no gene match: 5. Germline V gene data show CDR1 as KGHDR and CDR2 as SFDVKD. CDR3 loop: CATSDSGTTTYEQYF. CDR3 bases: TGTGCCACCAGTGATTCCGGGACTACGACCTACGAGCAGTACTTC.

As to this clonotype: This may come from a read error, since a much larger clone is one base off. V is TRBV5-1 and J is TRBJ2-7; possible D gene TRBD1, 7 bases. CDR3 length: 17 amino acids. Per the germline V gene, CDR1 is SGHRS and CDR2 is YFSETQ. The CDR3, as DNA: TGCGCCAACAGCCCAACCGGGGGACAGCCTCCCACCTACGAGCAGTACTTC. It encodes CANSPTGGQPPTYEQYF. The whole variable domain, filled in from reference TRBV5-1 and TRBJ2-7, reads KAGVTQTPRYLIKTRGQQVTLSCSPISGHRSVSWYQQTPGQGLQFLFEYFSETQRNKGNFPGRFSGRQFSNSRSEMNVSTLELGDSALYLCANSPTGGQPPTYEQYFGPGTRLTVT.

This clonotype was seen ten or more times. The V call is TRBV7-2, the J call TRBJ2-7; D tentatively fits TRBD1 or TRBD2 (5 bases each). V was trimmed by 1 base and J by 5 bases, leaving 9 bases between them. Germline-derived CDR1 and CDR2 are SGHTA and FQGNSA. The CDR3 runs to 13 residues. In DNA form, the CDR3 reads TGTGCCAGCAGCTTAGTCGGGGCGGACGAGCAGTACTTC. Encoded protein: CASSLVGADEQYF.

The chain carries TRBV12-5 and TRBJ2-5; D not certain. The J call could be wrong; TRBJ2-7 is a better fit for the DNA end. The CDR3 extends over 12 amino acids. Looked up from germline, CDR1 is LGHNT and CDR2 is FRNRAP. This CDR3 is CASQVGHHEQYF. CDR3 nucleotide sequence: TGTGCTAGTCAGGTTGGCCATCACGAGCAGTACTTC.

This clonotype occurred many times. The chain is built from TRBV6-5 and TRBJ2-3, with D unresolved. V shed 5 bases and J shed 0 bases, with 15 bases lying between them. Per the germline V gene, CDR1 is MNHEY and CDR2 is SVGAGI. The CDR3 covers 16 residues. DNA of the CDR3: TGTGCCAGCAGTAACCTTAACGGTATTAGCACAGATACGCAGTATTTT. Translating it yields CASSNLNGISTDTQYF.

As to this clonotype: A much larger clone differs by one base, so this may be a read error. The rearrangement links TRBV20-1 to TRBJ2-5; TRBD2 aligns across 9 bases. Germline CDR1 and CDR2: DFQATT and SNEGSKA (reference sequence). The V segment lost 7 bases and the J segment 5 bases; nucleotides outside the gene matches: 14. The CDR3 has 15 amino acids. CDR3 coding DNA: TGCAGTGTTAGTGGGAGCGGGGGGTCGGTGGAGACCCAGTACTTC. Encoded protein: CSVSGSGGSVETQYF.

This clonotype was picked up many times. This chain uses TRBV14 with TRBJ2-3; no firm D call. The CDR3 consists of 14 residues. Trimming took off 3 bases at V and 2 bases at J, with 9 bases between the two ends. Germline CDR1 SGHDN, CDR2 FVKESK. The CDR3 spells CASSHGRVTDTQYF. In DNA, the CDR3 is TGTGCCAGCAGCCACGGAAGGGTCACAGATACGCAGTATTTT.

This clonotype has at least ten counts. The chain combines TRBV24-1 with TRBJ2-1; 7 bases are a match to TRBD2. CDR3 size: 13 residues. Germline values: CDR1 KGHDR, CDR2 SFDVKD. With 3 bases clipped from V and 10 bases from J, the junction kept 5 bases outside the gene matches. The CDR3, as DNA: TGTGCCACCAGTGATCCGACTAGCCCGGAGCAGTTCTTC. Protein sequence: CATSDPTSPEQFF.

This clonotype was counted many times. The J gene is TRBJ1-2, the V gene TRBV20-1; TRBD1 agrees at 7 bases. The CDR3 spans 15 residues. V trimming: 5 bases; J trimming: 4 bases; junction bases outside the gene matches: 13. Germline CDR1 is DFQATT and CDR2 is SNEGSKA (reference sequence). CDR3: CSAEARDRKLYGYTF. In DNA, the CDR3 is TGCAGTGCTGAAGCCCGGGACAGAAAACTCTATGGCTACACCTTC.

This clonotype was counted ten times or more. The chain recombines TRBV28 with TRBJ2-5; TRBD1 matches at 8 bases. The V and J ends lost 8 bases and 4 bases, in that order; junction bases with no gene match: 12. Germline CDR1 MDHEN, CDR2 SYDVKM. The CDR3 spans 15 residues. CDR3 sequence (DNA): TGTGCCAGCGAGGGAGGACAGGGCGTTCGAGAGACCCAGTACTTC. Translation gives CASEGGQGVRETQYF.

This clonotype was seen ten or more times. The chain employs TRBV6-1 and TRBJ2-7; 7 bases line up with TRBD1. With V trimmed by 6 bases and J by 0 bases, 8 bases remained unmatched. Germline V gene sequence: CDR1 MNHNS, CDR2 SASEGT. The CDR3 totals 15 residues. The CDR3: CASSAAGTASYEQYF. Here the CDR3 DNA reads TGTGCCAGCAGCGCCGCCGGGACAGCCTCCTACGAGCAGTACTTC.

This rearrangement joins TRBV4-3 to TRBJ2-5; a possible D gene is TRBD2 (6 bases). Germline V gene lookup returns CDR1 LGHNA and CDR2 YSLEER. The CDR3 is made up of 14 amino acids. The V end lost 2 bases, the J end lost 11 bases, and 18 bases lay between the germline ends. For the CDR3, the DNA is TGCGCCAGCAGCCAATCCGGGACTCTTGGAGAGCAGTACTTC. This encodes CASSQSGTLGEQYF.

The CDR3 here is CASSPLPGERETQYF. CDR3 coding DNA: TGCGCCAGCAGCCCACTACCGGGGGAGAGAGAGACCCAGTACTTC. The chain recombines TRBV4-1 with TRBJ2-5, with a weak D call TRBD2 (6 bases). Trimming took 4 bases from V and 4 from J, leaving 16 bases between them. CDR1 and CDR2 (germline): MGHRA, YSYEKL. This CDR3 contains 15 residues.